This paragraph covers one T cell receptor (beta chain) sequence. This clonotype was seen ten or more times. Its antigen remains undetermined. Base qualities are not recorded, but no much larger clone differs from it by a single base. cDNA was synthesized by template-switch 5'RACE using a primer with a 10-nucleotide random unique molecular identifier that tagged each TCR transcript. Every sequencing run covered 15-18 subjects and yielded more than 160 million TCR-beta sequences. The RNeasy kit was used for extraction of total RNA. The KAPA Real-time Library Amplification kit was used to amplify TCR-beta VDJ regions with primers for the TCR constant region and the 5'RACE anchor. Sample indexes and Illumina adaptors were added in a first PCR, and a second PCR then increased library yield. The roughly 650 bp TCR product was size-selected on a 2% E-gel SizeSelection system after Ampure bead purification. Before pooling, library quality was assessed on a Bioanalyzer, concentration was determined with Qubit, and library quantification was performed with the Kapa Library Quantification kit. Libraries were sequenced paired-end 2 x 150 bp on an Illumina HiSeq 2500. To increase sequence diversity, about 25-31% phiX was spiked into each library pool. The source study handled its data this way. The UMI-based MiGEC pipeline processed quality-filtered reads and removed over 75% of raw TCR sequences during error correction. VDJ genes were aligned to IMGT germline references, and clonotypes were defined by unique CDR3 amino acid sequence plus V-J genes. Clonal expansion, Shannon diversity and CDR3 relatedness (CalcPairwiseDistances, ClusterSamples) were evaluated with VDJtools, and phylogenetic trees were built with CLCbio workbench. Expanded clones were defined as having at least 8 unique UMIs, based on coefficient-of-variation modelling across technical triplicates. TCRdb applied fastp at Q25 and MiXCR to the public reads, then kept only in-frame beta chains. When rows share a CDR3 protein, they turn into one entry using the most common DNA and genes. None of the V and J calls come from the authors' own analysis; TCRdb made them. This sample has 81,000 or so distinct CDR3 sequences in its table, and less than 15% of those were observed once. The top ten clonotypes cover about 5% of the sample.

These data originate in a study of neurological immune-mediated disorders (dated by TCRdb to the late 2010s). With respect to the entire study: Peripheral blood TCR-beta repertoires from patients with HTLV-I-associated myelopathy (HAM/TSP), patients with multiple sclerosis, and healthy controls were compared in the study using UMI-based sequencing. Longitudinal HAM/TSP and healthy donors had 3 time-points each (about 3-45 month intervals). The cohort included approximately 70 subjects: about 14 with HAM/TSP, roughly 35 with multiple sclerosis, and approximately 20 healthy controls. Longitudinal samples, technical triplicates and paired sorted CD4+ and CD8+ T-cell subsets, alongside PBMC samples, were included among the approximately 110 TCR-beta libraries. Study-wide conclusions, independent of this receptor: The highest TCR clonal expansion was observed in HAM/TSP patients, whereas the lowest was observed in MS patients, even when compared with healthy controls. Expanded clones from different subjects shared no identical CDR3 amino acid sequences, which suggests that TCR-beta repertoires were private in all groups.

CDR1 and CDR2 are read off the germline V gene as SGHTA and FQGNSA. V gives up 2 bases and J gives up 0 bases, and the segment between their germline ends measures 5 bases. From its cysteine to its phenylalanine, the CDR3 spans 14 amino acids. Only the CDR3 portion is preserved as DNA: 42 bases, with reading frame beginning at the first base. What the time point label conveys for this sample: longitudinal time-point 2. Libraries from unsorted PBMCs were made from 2 million PBMCs kept in RNAlater at -80 degrees C until RNA extraction. Peripheral blood underwent Ficoll-Hypaque density gradient centrifugation to isolate PBMCs, which were then cryopreserved in liquid nitrogen.

The sample taken for sequencing was PBMCs. This clonotype was sampled from a female donor with HTLV-1-associated myelopathy (HAM/TSP). This chain is built from TRBV7-2 and TRBJ1-5; no D gene can be assigned with confidence. The nucleotide sequence reads TGTGCCAGCAGCTTACAGGTTAGCAATCAGCCCCAGCATTTT. Translation gives CASSLQVSNQPQHF.